Many counts were recorded for the clone carrying this TCR beta chain. Antigen specificity is unknown. With each sample, at least 5 micrograms of total RNA were extracted. These data originate in a study of blood T cells in healthy people across ages. Whole-study findings and limits: Changes in expanded clonotypes were possibly confounded, as the CMV status of donors was unknown. Higher diversity and more naive CD4+ cells were features of long-lived donors, compared to aged donors.

The use of a sample-barcoded 5' primer and a J-beta primer mix characterized a second PCR of 7 to 11 cycles. Per sample, CDR3-containing paired-end reads numbered at least 2.5 million. TCRdb analysed the 5' RACE reads with MiXCR anew, one entry per CDR3 protein. The table has roughly 680,000 distinct CDR3 sequences, more than 45% seen once; the top ten hold roughly 13%. Between the trimmed V and J ends, which lost 4 bases and 9 bases, there was a span of 16 bases. This CDR3 is built from 14 residues. The chain recombines TRBV12-3 or TRBV12-4 with TRBJ2-1; a possible D gene is TRBD2 (5 bases). The TCR originated in a woman older than 75 in good health. The sequencing input was blood. CDR3 protein: CASSSIPGWIEQFF. The CDR3 coding sequence is TGTGCCAGCAGTTCTATTCCGGGGTGGATTGAGCAGTTCTTC.